One sample yielded the 18 T cell receptor beta chains listed below, sequenced in a study of T cell responses to AZD1222 COVID-19 vaccine. The assay was immunoSEQ multiplex PCR, and TCRdb's table has in-frame clones only and misses some. The table shows tens of thousands of clones, with roughly 90% occurring only once. The specimen was peripheral blood, collected on day 0 of AZD1222 vaccination. The origin of the receptors is an adult in good health.

The chain uses TRBV7-2 and TRBJ2-5; D call uncertain. Germline CDR1 SGHTA, CDR2 FQGNSA. V was trimmed by 2 bases and J by 5 bases, leaving 12 bases between them. The CDR3 is 14 amino acids. The DNA for the CDR3 is TGTGCCAGCAGCTTAAAGGGTGTTAGGGAGACCCAGTACTTC. The encoded protein is CASSLKGVRETQYF.

In DNA, the CDR3 is TGCGCCAGCAGCGGGACGGGGACCTGGGACACCGGGGAGCTGTTTTTT. Amino acids: CASSGTGTWDTGELFF. This chain uses TRBV5-1 with TRBJ2-2; the D gene could be TRBD1 or TRBD2 (5 bases each). Germline values: CDR1 SGHRS, CDR2 YFSETQ. The V end lost 4 bases, the J end lost 3 bases, and 16 bases lay between the germline ends. This CDR3 region has 16 residues.

The chain is built from TRBV5-1 and TRBJ2-3; 7 bases map to TRBD2. Germline CDR1 SGHRS, CDR2 YFSETQ. J lost 2 bases, V lost 4 bases, and 19 bases had no gene match. This CDR3 region has 19 residues. The CDR3 loop is CASSPVVERGVPYTDTQYF. As DNA, the CDR3 is TGCGCCAGCAGCCCCGTCGTTGAACGGGGGGTCCCTTACACAGATACGCAGTATTTT.

J is TRBJ2-3 and V is TRBV28; 9 nucleotides line up with TRBD2. Germline V gene lookup returns CDR1 MDHEN and CDR2 SYDVKM. The CDR3 is made up of 18 amino acids. The V and J ends lost 1 base and 7 bases, in that order; junction bases with no gene match: 15. The chain's CDR3 is CASSLSGFSGSGSNTQYF. In DNA form, the CDR3 reads TGTGCCAGCAGTTTATCCGGCTTTAGCGGGAGCGGTTCTAATACGCAGTATTTT.

This clone has only one observation. The V and J genes are TRBV11-2 and TRBJ2-3, with 7 bases that match TRBD2. CDR1 is SGHAT and CDR2 is FQNNGV in the germline V gene. V lost 3 bases to trimming and J lost 2 bases; unmatched junction nucleotides: 2. This CDR3 is 14 amino acids long. As DNA, the CDR3 is TGTGCCAGCAGCTTGGGGGGGTTCACAGATACGCAGTATTTT. Residues: CASSLGGFTDTQYF.

V and J are TRBV11-2 and TRBJ2-5; 11 bases line up with TRBD2. CDR3 length: 17 amino acids. Looked up from germline, CDR1 is SGHAT and CDR2 is FQNNGV. Trimming at V came to 5 bases and at J to 1 base, leaving 9 bases not matched to a gene. The CDR3 spells CASSGQGTSGSQETQYF. CDR3 in DNA: TGTGCCAGCAGCGGCCAAGGGACTAGCGGTTCCCAAGAGACCCAGTACTTC.

The chain links TRBV19 to TRBJ2-1, with D perhaps given as TRBD1 or TRBD2 (6 bases each). The CDR3 runs 15 residues. CDR1 is LNHDA and CDR2 is SQIVND in the germline V gene (reference sequence). V was trimmed by 1 base and J by 2 bases, leaving 9 bases between them. The CDR3 protein is CASSIAGAPYNEQFF. DNA of the CDR3: TGTGCCAGTAGTATAGCGGGGGCCCCCTACAATGAGCAGTTCTTC.

The gene calls are TRBV7-2 and TRBJ1-6; TRBD1 matches at 7 bases. Germline V CDR1 and CDR2: SGHTA, FQGNSA. CDR3 size: 14 residues. V gave up 5 bases and J gave up 8 bases; unmatched junction bases: 6. In nucleotides, the CDR3 is TGTGCCAGCAGCAACGACAGGGTCGATTCACCCCTCCACTTT. Translating it yields CASSNDRVDSPLHF.

Only one count was recorded for this clone. The CDR3 loop is CASSQGRGASGSPLHF. The CDR3 DNA reads as TGTGCCAGCAGCCAAGGGCGGGGGGCTTCAGGATCACCCCTCCACTTT. J is TRBJ1-6 and V is TRBV3-1 (or the pseudogene TRBV3-2); tentative D call: TRBD1 (6 bases). The CDR3 runs 16 residues. V was trimmed by 1 base and J by 10 bases, leaving 17 bases between them. Germline CDR1 and CDR2: LGHDT and YNNKEL (reference sequence).

The V call is TRBV10-2, the J call TRBJ1-1; TRBD1 might be the D (5 bases). Germline CDR1 and CDR2: WSHSY and SAAADI. The CDR3 is 11 residues long. Trimming stripped 3 bases from V and 7 bases from J, with 6 bases between. CDR3 in amino acids: CASSDGGEAFF. The CDR3 region has the DNA TGCGCCAGCAGTGACGGGGGTGAAGCTTTCTTT.

J is TRBJ1-2 and V is TRBV3-1 (or the pseudogene TRBV3-2), with D hard to call. Germline V lookup: CDR1 LGHDT, CDR2 YNNKEL (reference sequence). The CDR3 contains 14 residues. V gave up 0 bases and J gave up 8 bases, with 13 bases separating them. CDR3 coding DNA: TGTGCCAGCAGCCAAGACAACCCAGATGGCGGCTACACCTTC. Its translation is CASSQDNPDGGYTF.

The rearrangement uses TRBV6-5 and TRBJ2-7, with 7 positions matching TRBD1. This CDR3 is built from 11 residues. Germline values: CDR1 MNHEY, CDR2 SVGAGI. Trimming took 6 bases from V and 8 from J; bases not matched to a gene: 4. The DNA for the CDR3 is TGTGCCAGCAGCACAGGGGCTCAGCAGTACTTC. Residues: CASSTGAQQYF.

J is TRBJ2-2 and V is TRBV6-2 or TRBV6-3; a weak D match, TRBD1 (6 bases). Germline values: CDR1 MNHEY, CDR2 SVGEGT. The CDR3 has 15 amino acids. Trimming removed 4 bases from V and 3 bases from J, with 12 bases in between. CDR3 nucleotides: TGTGCCAGCAGTTTTGGGGGCCACCACACCGGGGAGCTGTTTTTT. It is translated as CASSFGGHHTGELFF.

The V gene is TRBV27, the J gene TRBJ1-1; TRBD1 aligns across 7 bases. V trimming: 3 bases; J trimming: 5 bases; junction bases outside the gene matches: 9. The CDR3 sequence is 15 residues long. Germline-derived CDR1 and CDR2 are MNHEY and SMNVEV (reference sequence). Written as DNA, the CDR3 is TGTGCCAGCAGTTTCCTCGACAGGGTAGGAACTGAAGCTTTCTTT. It yields the protein CASSFLDRVGTEAFF.

The genes are TRBV11-2 and TRBJ2-3; 9 bases match TRBD2. Germline CDR1 and CDR2: SGHAT and FQNNGV. The trim removed 5 bases at V and 0 bases at J, leaving 9 bases unmatched. This CDR3 region has 17 residues. The CDR3 DNA reads TGTGCCAGCAGCCGAACGAGCGGGGGGCTAAGCACAGATACGCAGTATTTT. Protein sequence: CASSRTSGGLSTDTQYF.

This clone was seen a single time. The chain is built from TRBV28 and TRBJ2-7; TRBD2 aligns across 7 bases. Per germline, CDR1 MDHEN and CDR2 SYDVKM. V shed 2 bases, J shed 7 bases, and the junction held 8 bases outside the gene matches. This CDR3 contains 14 residues. The CDR3: CASSLREGWREQYF. The DNA for the CDR3 is TGTGCCAGCAGTTTAAGGGAGGGTTGGAGGGAGCAGTACTTC. Combining the CDR3 with reference TRBV28 and TRBJ2-7 gives the whole variable domain DVKVTQSSRYLVKRTGEKVFLECVQDMDHENMFWYRQDPGLGLRLIYFSYDVKMKEKGDIPEGYSVSREKKERFSLILESASTNQTSMYLCASSLREGWREQYFGPGTRLTVT.

The chain joins TRBV9 to TRBJ2-3; TRBD2 aligns across 7 bases. This CDR3 has 16 amino acids. The germline gives CDR1 SGDLS, CDR2 YYNGEE. The V gene end was trimmed by 2 bases and the J gene end by 1 base; junction bases not matched to a gene: 7. DNA for the CDR3: TGTGCCAGCAGCGTCCGACTAGCCGGAGGCACAGATACGCAGTATTTT. Translated: CASSVRLAGGTDTQYF.

Of note for this clone: A junction end diverges from the germline sequence, so it may reflect a read error. This chain links TRBV29-1 with TRBJ2-1; D is unresolved. Looked up from germline, CDR1 is SQVTM and CDR2 is ANQGSEA. This CDR3 is 17 amino acids long. This chain's CDR3 is CNVVGDLSSGSYNEQFF. DNA for the CDR3: TGCAACGTTGTAGGAGATTTAAGCTCAGGCTCCTACAATGAGCAGTTCTTC.